This T cell receptor beta chain was observed in a study of identical twins. Study results and limitations: Cross-sectional statistical analysis was relied on for the conclusions, without the same donors being followed. With beta out-of-frame sequences, excess sharing by twins was weaker.

Healthy Caucasians were all of the donors. With regard to this clonotype: Its antigen is not known.

CDR1 is MDHEN, CDR2 SYDVKM, per germline. The CDR3 is 21 residues long. V shed 4 bases, J shed 10 bases, and the junction held 25 bases outside the gene matches. MiXCR, run by TCRdb on the 5' RACE reads, gives a single entry per CDR3 protein. The sample consists of a few hundred thousand distinct CDR3 sequences, around 9.6% of them appearing once. These data also formed part of another study, on yellow fever vaccine responses in identical twins. That work contributes: Vaccine T cell responses of twins reportedly seemed partly convergent and partly personalized.

Sequencing input: PBMCs. The chain uses TRBV28 and TRBJ2-1; the match to TRBD2 covers 13 bases. This clonotype was sampled from a woman under 30 in good health. As DNA, the CDR3 is TGTGCCAGCAGTTATAACATGTGGCAGGAGATAACTAGCGGGAGGGCCTGGGAGCAGTTCTTC. Amino acids: CASSYNMWQEITSGRAWEQFF.